This record concerns one TCR beta chain sequence. Antigen unknown. The source of the sample is a study of T-cell memory formation after mild COVID-19. Study in general: Across donors, TCR clusters were largely donor specific.

Findings and caveats of the study: Contracting CD4+ clones sat mainly in CM and EM; CD8+ in EMRA.

Constant-segment primers were used for 5'RACE, and the resulting TCR alpha and TCR beta cDNA libraries carried sample barcodes and UMIs. From the 5' RACE reads, TCRdb called clonotypes with MiXCR, one entry per CDR3 protein. The sample carries approximately 240,000 distinct CDR3 sequences, about 17% recorded once. The receptor's source is a man aged 18 to 30 who had mild COVID-19 (a few samples of this study predate the infection). Cell type and time point are not known. The sample consisted of PBMCs or a T cell subset sorted from them (not recorded which).

The CDR3 sequence is CASSVAAGQGTDTQYF. In nucleotides, the CDR3 is TGTGCCAGCAGCGTAGCTGCGGGACAGGGGACAGATACGCAGTATTTT. V gene TRBV9 combines with J gene TRBJ2-3; 10 bases are shared with TRBD1. CDR1 SGDLS and CDR2 YYNGEE come from the germline V gene. The CDR3 totals 16 residues. Germline trimming cut 0 bases from V and 3 bases from J; bases unmatched to any gene: 4. Based on the CDR3 plus reference TRBV9 and TRBJ2-3, the full variable domain is DSGVTQTPKHLITATGQRVTLRCSPRSGDLSVYWYQQSLDQGLQFLIQYYNGEERAKGNILERFSAQQFPDLHSELNLSSLELGDSALYFCASSVAAGQGTDTQYFGPGTRLTVL.